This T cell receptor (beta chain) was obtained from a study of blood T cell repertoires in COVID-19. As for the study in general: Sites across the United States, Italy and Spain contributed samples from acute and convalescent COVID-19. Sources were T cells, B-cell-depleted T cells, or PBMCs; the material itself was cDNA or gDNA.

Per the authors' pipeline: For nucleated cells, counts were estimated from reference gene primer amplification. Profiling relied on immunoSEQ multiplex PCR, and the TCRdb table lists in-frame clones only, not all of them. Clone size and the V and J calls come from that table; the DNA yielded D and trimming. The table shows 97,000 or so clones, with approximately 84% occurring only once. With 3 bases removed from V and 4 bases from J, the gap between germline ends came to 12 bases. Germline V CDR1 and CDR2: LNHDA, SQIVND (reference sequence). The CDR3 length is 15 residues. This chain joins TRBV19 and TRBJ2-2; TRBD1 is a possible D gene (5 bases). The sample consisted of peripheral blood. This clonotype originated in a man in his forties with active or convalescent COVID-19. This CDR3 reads CASSIFQGFTGELFF. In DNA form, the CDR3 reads TGTGCCAGTAGTATCTTCCAGGGTTTCACCGGGGAGCTGTTTTTT.